These 14 T cell receptor beta chains originate from one sample sequenced in a study of shared clonotypes between healthy human individuals (TCRdb year 2020). The receptor library was made with the immunoSEQ multiplex PCR assay. Sourced from immuneACCESS, this table was stored by TCRdb with only in-frame sequences that have V and J called. A share of the clones is absent; for the studies checked, an unresolved V gene accounts for under half, and the remainder has no known explanation. The sample table shows around 1.9 million clones, and roughly 93% are seen once. 1.5% to 2% of the sample is in the top ten clones. CD8 naive samples were obtained by positive selection for CCR7 among CD45RO-negative cells, yielding a CD45RA+CCR7+ population from which TemRA cells were excluded. The specimen was naive CD8+ T cells from PBMCs. Reading the label with the study, this specimen's cell subset or site is: CD45RA+CCR7+. The receptors were gathered from a man between 18 and 29 years old in good health. Some clones in this sample may be carry-over from other donors' samples.

The J gene is TRBJ2-7, the V gene TRBV27, with TRBD1 matching 8 bases. This CDR3 contains 15 residues. V was pared by 6 bases and J by 5 bases, with 12 bases of the junction left unmatched. Germline lookup yields CDR1 MNHEY and CDR2 SMNVEV (reference sequence). CDR3 coding DNA: TGTGCCAGCAGGCGACTTCAGGGGGCGCTAAACGAGCAGTACTTC. It encodes CASRRLQGALNEQYF.

This clone was detected only once. The V and J genes are TRBV7-9 and TRBJ2-2; TRBD1 aligns across 8 bases. Looked up from germline, CDR1 is SEHNR and CDR2 is FQNEAQ (reference sequence). With V trimmed by 4 bases and J by 2 bases, 12 bases remained unmatched. This CDR3 contains 18 residues. CDR3: CASSSPNWTGINTGELFF. Here the CDR3 DNA reads TGTGCCAGCAGCTCCCCGAATTGGACAGGGATCAACACCGGGGAGCTGTTTTTT.

This clone has a single count. The V gene is TRBV4-2, the J gene TRBJ1-5; TRBD1 might be the D (5 bases). Germline CDR1 reads LGHNA; CDR2 reads YNFKEQ. The CDR3 covers 17 residues. V lost 0 bases and J lost 7, with 19 bases in between. The CDR3 protein is CASSQEVTRRGWQPQHF. In nucleotides, the CDR3 is TGTGCCAGCAGCCAAGAAGTCACTCGAAGGGGTTGGCAGCCCCAGCATTTT.

The rearrangement joins TRBV2 to TRBJ2-7, with TRBD2 identical over 9 bases. From germline, CDR1 is SNHLY and CDR2 FYNNEI. The CDR3 has 19 residues. After removal of 4 bases from V and 2 bases from J, the junction contained 18 bases not matched to a gene. The CDR3 protein is CASSGGTMREGQFAYEQYF. As DNA, the CDR3 is TGTGCCAGCAGTGGGGGGACTATGCGGGAGGGCCAGTTCGCCTACGAGCAGTACTTC. The whole variable domain, filled in from reference TRBV2 and TRBJ2-7, reads EPEVTQTPSHQVTQMGQEVILRCVPISNHLYFYWYRQILGQKVEFLVSFYNNEISEKSEIFDDQFSVERPDGSNFTLKIRSTKLEDSAMYFCASSGGTMREGQFAYEQYFGPGTRLTVT.

The gene calls are TRBV28 and TRBJ1-5; D might be TRBD1 (5 bases). Germline CDR1 and CDR2: MDHEN and SYDVKM. CDR3 size: 19 residues. V gave up 3 bases and J gave up 5 bases, with 26 bases separating them. CDR3 nucleotide sequence: TGTGCCAGCAGTTTCCCAATCACGTCAGGGACTTCTTTCCATCAGCCCCAGCATTTT. It is translated as CASSFPITSGTSFHQPQHF.

This clone was seen once. V is TRBV7-8 and J is TRBJ2-3; 9 nucleotides line up with TRBD1. From germline, CDR1 is SGHVS and CDR2 FQNEAQ. The CDR3 totals 15 residues. V lost 5 bases, J lost 6 bases, and 9 bases stayed unmatched. The CDR3 coding sequence is TGTGCCAGCAGCCGAAGAGGACAGGGGATGGATACGCAGTATTTT. This gives the protein CASSRRGQGMDTQYF.

V gene TRBV5-1 combines with J gene TRBJ1-2, with TRBD1 as a possible D gene (6 bases). V lost 6 bases and J lost 8, with 23 bases in between. CDR3 length equals 15 residues. CDR1 is SGHRS and CDR2 is YFSETQ in the germline V gene. Written as DNA, the CDR3 is TGCGCCAGCACCCCAACCGGCAGGGGATTTATGGGCTACACCTTC. It encodes CASTPTGRGFMGYTF.

The chain carries TRBV6-1 and TRBJ2-1; 10 bases are shared with TRBD2. This CDR3 is 16 amino acids long. V lost 4 bases, J lost 7 bases, and 10 bases stayed unmatched. Looked up from germline, CDR1 is MNHNS and CDR2 is SASEGT. The CDR3 loop reads CASSVGSGRSRNEQFF. The CDR3 bases are TGTGCCAGCAGTGTCGGTAGCGGGAGGTCCCGTAATGAGCAGTTCTTC.

This chain links TRBV28 with TRBJ2-7; a possible D gene is TRBD1 (6 bases). The ends were cut back, 6 bases at V and 4 bases at J, with 13 bases in the middle. The CDR3 spans 13 residues. Per the germline V gene, CDR1 is MDHEN and CDR2 is SYDVKM. CDR3 sequence reads: CASRSTGGYEQYF. DNA of the CDR3: TGTGCCAGCAGATCGACAGGAGGATACGAGCAGTACTTC.

This clone has only one observation. The V call is TRBV28, the J call TRBJ2-7; 13 positions match TRBD2. The V and J ends lost 6 bases and 6 bases, in that order; junction bases with no gene match: 17. Germline loops: CDR1 MDHEN, CDR2 SYDVKM. CDR3 length: 18 residues. CDR3 sequence (DNA): TGTGCCAGCAGCGGAGGGGGGCTACGGACTAGCGGGAGTATCGAGCAGTACTTC. Amino acid sequence: CASSGGGLRTSGSIEQYF. The variable domain in full, completed from reference TRBV28 and TRBJ2-7, reads DVKVTQSSRYLVKRTGEKVFLECVQDMDHENMFWYRQDPGLGLRLIYFSYDVKMKEKGDIPEGYSVSREKKERFSLILESASTNQTSMYLCASSGGGLRTSGSIEQYFGPGTRLTVT.

The chain carries TRBV12-5 and TRBJ2-1; no clear D. Trimming cost V 6 bases and J 8 bases, with 14 bases left between them. The V gene's germline CDR1 is LGHNT and CDR2 FRNRAP. This CDR3 is built from 13 residues. The chain's CDR3 is CASGPPMGDEQFF. The CDR3 DNA sequence: TGTGCTAGTGGCCCGCCGATGGGCGATGAGCAGTTCTTC. The complete variable domain, with remaining parts taken from reference TRBV12-5 and TRBJ2-1, reads DARVTQTPRHKVTEMGQEVTMRCQPILGHNTVFWYRQTMMQGLELLAYFRNRAPLDDSGMPKDRFSAEMPDATLATLKIQPSEPRDSAVYFCASGPPMGDEQFFGPGTRLTVL.

A word on this clone: Other DNA sequences in this sample translate to the same CDR3. V usage is TRBV7-9 and J usage is TRBJ2-7, with unresolved D. Germline V lookup: CDR1 SEHNR, CDR2 FQNEAQ (reference sequence). The CDR3 has 12 residues. The V and J ends lost 3 bases and 5 bases respectively, with 8 bases between them. The CDR3 DNA is TGTGCCAGCAGCTTGGGTCCTCACGAGCAGTACTTC. The encoded protein is CASSLGPHEQYF.

The chain recombines TRBV14 with TRBJ2-3, with D possibly TRBD2 on 5 matching bases. CDR3 length: 18 amino acids. The V gene lost 2 bases and the J gene lost 0 bases, with 18 bases spanning the gap. Germline-derived CDR1 and CDR2 are SGHDN and FVKESK. The CDR3 loop reads CASSQFGIDGGSTDTQYF. CDR3 sequence (DNA): TGTGCCAGCAGCCAATTCGGGATAGACGGAGGTAGCACAGATACGCAGTATTTT.

The chain uses TRBV4-3 and TRBJ1-1; TRBD1 aligns across 8 bases. The ends lost 4 bases at V and 2 bases at J; junction bases unmatched: 6. Germline V gene data show CDR1 as LGHNA and CDR2 as YSLEER. The CDR3 loop spans 15 amino acids. As DNA, the CDR3 is TGCGCCAGCAGCCCAAGGACAGGGATAAACACTGAAGCTTTCTTT. This gives the protein CASSPRTGINTEAFF.